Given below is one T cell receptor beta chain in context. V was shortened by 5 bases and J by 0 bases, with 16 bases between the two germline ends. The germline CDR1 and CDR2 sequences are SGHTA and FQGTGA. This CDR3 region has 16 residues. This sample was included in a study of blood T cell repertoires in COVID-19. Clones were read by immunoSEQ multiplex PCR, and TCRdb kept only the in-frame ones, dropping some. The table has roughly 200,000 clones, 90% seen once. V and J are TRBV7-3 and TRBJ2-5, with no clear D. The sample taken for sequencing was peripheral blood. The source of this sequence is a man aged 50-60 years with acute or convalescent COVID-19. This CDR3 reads CASSKEPGYNQETQYF. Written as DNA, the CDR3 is TGTGCCAGCAGCAAAGAGCCGGGTTACAACCAAGAGACCCAGTACTTC. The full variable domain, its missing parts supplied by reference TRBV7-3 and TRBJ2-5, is GAGVSQTPSNKVTEKGKYVELRCDPISGHTALYWYRQSLGQGPEFLIYFQGTGAADDSGLPNDRFFAVRPEGSVSTLKIQRTERGDSAVYLCASSKEPGYNQETQYFGPGTRLLVL.